A single sample is the source of the 2 T cell receptor beta chains below, sequenced in a study of T cells in Graves' hyperthyroidism and ophthalmopathy. Authors of the study amplified TCR beta CDR3 regions from RNA transcripts. In the first-round RT-PCR of the TCR CDR3, the HTBI primer set was used. In TCRdb, the multiplex PCR reads were re-called with MiXCR into one record per CDR3 protein. This sample has about 360,000 distinct CDR3 sequences, with around 14% found just once. Sequencing was done on a sample of blood. These receptors were collected from a woman aged 18 to 35 with Graves' hyperthyroidism.

There are a few counts of this clonotype. The chain uses TRBV10-3 and TRBJ2-1; 7 nucleotides match TRBD2. Trimming removed 3 bases from V and 5 bases from J; junction bases left unmatched: 19. CDR1 is ENHRY, CDR2 SYGVKD, per germline. The CDR3 spans 19 residues. CDR3 DNA: TGTGCCATCAGTGAACTGGGGGGGTTTGAAGGGGTGACTGACAATGAGCAGTTCTTC. It yields the protein CAISELGGFEGVTDNEQFF.

At least ten counts were recorded for this clonotype. The rearrangement links TRBV28 to TRBJ2-2; TRBD1 is a possible D gene (6 bases). The V gene lost 3 bases and the J gene lost 2 bases, with 13 bases spanning the gap. CDR3 length: 16 residues. In germline, CDR1 is MDHEN, CDR2 SYDVKM. This chain's CDR3 is CASSLVRGINTGELFF. In nucleotides, the CDR3 is TGTGCCAGCAGTTTGGTAAGGGGGATCAACACCGGGGAGCTGTTTTTT.